The 18 T cell receptor beta chains listed next were all sequenced from one sample in a study of T cell clonotyping in hematopoietic cell transplantation. Regarding time point: recipient sample about 28 days before transplant, after cytoreduction. Sequencing used immunoSEQ multiplex PCR; TCRdb keeps in-frame clones, though not all of them. In the table there are about 9,200 clones, roughly 87% of which are singletons. The specimen was peripheral blood mononuclear cells, collected before stem cell transplant. The receptor set was obtained from a woman aged 60-75 years with acute myeloid leukemia. Some clones in this sample may be carry-over from other donors' samples.

V usage is TRBV15 and J usage is TRBJ2-1; D is unclear. Deletions cut 0 bases from V and 5 bases from J, with 8 bases between. From germline, CDR1 is LNHNV and CDR2 YYDKDF (reference sequence). The CDR3 contains 14 residues. For the CDR3, the DNA is TGTGCCACCAGCAGAGACGGGTCCCACAATGAGCAGTTCTTC. This sequence encodes CATSRDGSHNEQFF. Full variable domain (remainder filled in from reference TRBV15 and TRBJ2-1): DAMVIQNPRYQVTQFGKPVTLSCSQTLNHNVMYWYQQKSSQAPKLLFHYYDKDFNNEADTPDNFQSRRPNTSFCFLDIRSPGLGDTAMYLCATSRDGSHNEQFFGPGTRLTVL.

V gene TRBV7-2 combines with J gene TRBJ2-1, with TRBD2 matching over 7 bases. Per germline, CDR1 SGHTA and CDR2 FQGNSA. The V gene end was trimmed by 5 bases and the J gene end by 2 bases; junction bases not matched to a gene: 12. This CDR3 contains 17 residues. CDR3 nucleotide sequence: TGTGCCAGCAGCCCAAGCCCTCTAGCGGCTACCTACAATGAGCAGTTCTTC. Translation gives CASSPSPLAATYNEQFF.

This chain connects TRBV9 to TRBJ1-4; tentatively, D is TRBD1 (6 bases). The germline CDR1 and CDR2 sequences are SGDLS and YYNGEE. The CDR3 loop spans 15 amino acids. The V end lost 0 bases, the J end lost 8 bases, and 14 bases lay between the germline ends. DNA of the CDR3: TGTGCCAGCAGCGTAGACGGGGGCGCGAACGAAAAACTGTTTTTT. This translates into CASSVDGGANEKLFF. Full variable domain (outside the CDR3, taken from reference TRBV9 and TRBJ1-4): DSGVTQTPKHLITATGQRVTLRCSPRSGDLSVYWYQQSLDQGLQFLIQYYNGEERAKGNILERFSAQQFPDLHSELNLSSLELGDSALYFCASSVDGGANEKLFFGSGTQLSVL.

In DNA, the CDR3 is TGTGCCAGCAGCTCGCTACTAGCGGGAGGGGGCAATGAGCAGTTCTTC. Translating gives CASSSLLAGGGNEQFF. The V gene is TRBV7-3, the J gene TRBJ2-1, with TRBD2 matching over 13 bases. The CDR3 contains 16 residues. Germline V lookup: CDR1 SGHTA, CDR2 FQGTGA. V was pared by 4 bases and J by 6 bases, with 6 bases of the junction left unmatched.

The rearrangement links TRBV5-8 to TRBJ1-2; 9 bases fit TRBD1. Germline CDR1 SGHTS, CDR2 YDEGEE. The CDR3 sequence is 16 residues long. The V and J ends lost 4 bases and 4 bases, in that order; junction bases with no gene match: 11. The DNA of the CDR3 is TGTGCCAGCAGCCCCCCACTAGGGACAGGGACCTATGGCTACACCTTC. Protein product: CASSPPLGTGTYGYTF.

The chain links TRBV9 to TRBJ2-1, with TRBD2 matching over 8 bases. Germline V gene data show CDR1 as SGDLS and CDR2 as YYNGEE. The CDR3 covers 15 residues. Trimming at V came to 0 bases and at J to 5 bases, leaving 4 bases not matched to a gene. CDR3 DNA: TGTGCCAGCAGCGTAGGTAGCGGGACCCACAATGAGCAGTTCTTC. Protein: CASSVGSGTHNEQFF.

Only one count was recorded for this clone. The J gene is TRBJ1-2, the V gene TRBV6-4; no firm D call. Germline lookup yields CDR1 MRHNA and CDR2 SNTAGT. Trimming removed 7 bases at V and 0 bases at J, with 12 bases between. This CDR3 comprises 14 residues. The CDR3 DNA sequence: TGTGCCAGCATGCGGGCCTCAGCTAACTATGGCTACACCTTC. It specifies CASMRASANYGYTF.

CDR3 DNA sequence: TGTGCCAGCAGCTCCCCGGGACTAGCGGGAGGCGGCAATGAGCAGTTCTTC. Translating it yields CASSSPGLAGGGNEQFF. The chain has TRBV7-3 and TRBJ2-1; 15 nucleotides line up with TRBD2. In germline, CDR1 is SGHTA, CDR2 FQGTGA. The CDR3 has 17 residues. Trimming took 4 bases from V and 6 from J; bases not matched to a gene: 7.

V is TRBV6-4 and J is TRBJ2-3; TRBD2 might be the D (7 bases). CDR3 length: 13 amino acids. Germline loops: CDR1 MRHNA, CDR2 SNTAGT. Written as DNA, the CDR3 is TGTGCTCTGGGTGGGGGGGCCCCGGATACGCAGTATTTT. It yields the protein CALGGGAPDTQYF.

The rearrangement uses TRBV7-2 and TRBJ2-7; tentative D call: TRBD2 (6 bases). Trimming cost V 1 base and J 0 bases, with 10 bases left between them. This CDR3 contains 15 residues. CDR1 and CDR2 from the germline V gene are SGHTA and FQGNSA. The CDR3 DNA reads as TGTGCCAGCAGCTTAGGAGGGGACTTCTCCTACGAGCAGTACGTC. The encoded protein is CASSLGGDFSYEQYV.

The V gene is TRBV5-1, the J gene TRBJ1-1; D not certain. CDR1 is SGHRS and CDR2 is YFSETQ in the germline V gene. V lost 4 bases and J 1 base, leaving 8 bases between the germline ends. This CDR3 has 13 amino acids. The CDR3 loop is CASSQLSNTEAFF. In DNA, the CDR3 is TGCGCCAGCAGCCAGTTATCGAACACTGAAGCTTTCTTT.

This chain links TRBV6-5 with TRBJ1-1; D not certain. Between the trimmed V and J ends, which lost 2 bases and 6 bases, there was a span of 7 bases. Germline CDR1 is MNHEY and CDR2 is SVGAGI. The length of the CDR3 is 12 residues. In DNA, the CDR3 is TGTGCCAGCAGTTACCCCGGGGCTGAAGCTTTCTTT. Residues: CASSYPGAEAFF.

The chain couples TRBV27 to TRBJ2-5; 8 nucleotides line up with TRBD1. Trimming took 6 bases from V and 5 from J; bases not matched to a gene: 11. This CDR3 contains 15 residues. Germline CDR1 and CDR2: MNHEY and SMNVEV (reference sequence). The CDR3: CASRPQGAGVETQYF. The CDR3 DNA follows: TGTGCCAGCAGGCCGCAGGGGGCTGGGGTGGAGACCCAGTACTTC.

J is TRBJ2-1 and V is TRBV14, with a possible D match to TRBD2 (6 bases). Germline assignment: CDR1 SGHDN and CDR2 FVKESK. V lost 6 bases and J lost 10, with 16 bases in between. The CDR3 runs to 13 residues. For the CDR3, the DNA is TGTGCCAGCAGGCAAACGGGGGTAACCGAGCAGTTCTTC. Amino acid sequence: CASRQTGVTEQFF.

CDR3 DNA sequence: TGTGCCAGTAGTCTGACAGGAAAAGGAGATACGCAGTATTTT. Its translation is CASSLTGKGDTQYF. V and J are TRBV19 and TRBJ2-3; maybe TRBD1 (6 bases). The germline V gene has CDR1 LNHDA and CDR2 SQIVND (reference sequence). The CDR3 length is 14 residues. V was shortened by 5 bases and J by 5 bases, with 14 bases between the two germline ends.

The chain links TRBV11-3 to TRBJ2-5; tentatively, D is TRBD1 (6 bases). V was clipped by 1 base and J by 3 bases, with 9 bases between them. There are 14 residues in the CDR3. Germline V gene lookup returns CDR1 SGHNT and CDR2 YENEEA. As DNA, the CDR3 is TGTGCCAGCAGCTTAGTTGCAGGGGAAGAGACCCAGTACTTC. Translating gives CASSLVAGEETQYF. Together with reference TRBV11-3 and TRBJ2-5, the CDR3 gives the full variable domain: EAGVVQSPRYKIIEKKQPVAFWCNPISGHNTLYWYLQNLGQGPELLIRYENEEAVDDSQLPKDRFSAERLKGVDSTLKIQPAELGDSAVYLCASSLVAGEETQYFGPGTRLLVL.

V and J are TRBV27 and TRBJ1-5; the D gene is possibly TRBD1 (6 bases). The CDR3 loop spans 15 amino acids. Trimming cost V 6 bases and J 0 bases, with 12 bases left between them. CDR1 is MNHEY, CDR2 SMNVEV, per germline (reference sequence). The CDR3: CASRQGSYSNQPQHF. For the CDR3, the DNA is TGTGCCAGCAGACAGGGCTCCTATAGCAATCAGCCCCAGCATTTT.

V is TRBV6-5 and J is TRBJ1-2, with D unresolved. Per the germline V gene, CDR1 is MNHEY and CDR2 is SVGAGI. This CDR3 spans 13 amino acids. V gave up 5 bases and J gave up 2 bases, with 9 bases separating them. DNA of the CDR3: TGTGCCAGCAGTCCGGCGATAAACTATGGCTACACCTTC. This translates into CASSPAINYGYTF.